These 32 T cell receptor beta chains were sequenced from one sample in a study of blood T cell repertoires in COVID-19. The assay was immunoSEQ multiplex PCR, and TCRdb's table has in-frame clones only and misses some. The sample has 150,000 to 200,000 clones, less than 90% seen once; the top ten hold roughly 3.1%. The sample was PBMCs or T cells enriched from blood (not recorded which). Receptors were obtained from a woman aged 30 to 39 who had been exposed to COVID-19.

In DNA form, the CDR3 reads TGTGCCAGCAGCTTAACGGCGAGCGGGGGGGCGGATACGCAGTATTTT. Its translation is CASSLTASGGADTQYF. The rearrangement links TRBV7-2 to TRBJ2-3; TRBD2 aligns across 10 bases. Germline V gene data show CDR1 as SGHTA and CDR2 as FQGNSA. V trimming: 2 bases; J trimming: 6 bases; junction bases outside the gene matches: 8. The CDR3 loop spans 16 amino acids. Variable domain in full (rest from reference TRBV7-2 and TRBJ2-3): GAGVSQSPSNKVTEKGKDVELRCDPISGHTALYWYRQSLGQGLEFLIYFQGNSAPDKSGLPSDRFSAERTGGSVSTLTIQRTQQEDSAVYLCASSLTASGGADTQYFGPGTRLTVL.

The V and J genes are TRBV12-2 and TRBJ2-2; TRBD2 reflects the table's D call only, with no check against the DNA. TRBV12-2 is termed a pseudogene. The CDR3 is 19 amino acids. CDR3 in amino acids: CASRLANHSSVPRTGELFF. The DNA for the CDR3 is TGTGCAAGTCGCTTAGCAAATCATTCTAGCGTCCCCAGGACCGGGGAGCTGTTTTTT.

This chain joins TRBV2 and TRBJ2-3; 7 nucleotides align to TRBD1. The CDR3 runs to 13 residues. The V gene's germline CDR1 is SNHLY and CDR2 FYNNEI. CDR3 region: CASGQELTDTQYF. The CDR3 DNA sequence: TGTGCTTCCGGACAGGAGCTAACGGATACGCAGTATTTT.

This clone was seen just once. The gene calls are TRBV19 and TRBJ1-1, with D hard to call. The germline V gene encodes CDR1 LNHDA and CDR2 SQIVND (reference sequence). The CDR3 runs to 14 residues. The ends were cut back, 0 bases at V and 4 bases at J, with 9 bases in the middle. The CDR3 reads CASSIDVSVTEAFF. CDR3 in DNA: TGTGCCAGTAGTATAGATGTCTCGGTCACTGAAGCTTTCTTT.

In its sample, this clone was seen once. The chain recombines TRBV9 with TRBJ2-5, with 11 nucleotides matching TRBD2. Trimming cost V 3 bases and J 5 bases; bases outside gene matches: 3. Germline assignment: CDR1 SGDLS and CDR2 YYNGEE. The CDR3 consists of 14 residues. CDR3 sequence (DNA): TGTGCCAGCAGCGGCGGGACTAGCGGCGAGACCCAGTACTTC. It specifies CASSGGTSGETQYF.

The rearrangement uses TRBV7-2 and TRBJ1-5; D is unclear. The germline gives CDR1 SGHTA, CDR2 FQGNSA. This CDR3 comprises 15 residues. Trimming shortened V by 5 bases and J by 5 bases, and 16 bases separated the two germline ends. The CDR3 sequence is CASSPSGQIYQPQHF. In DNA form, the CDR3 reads TGTGCCAGCAGCCCCAGTGGCCAGATTTATCAGCCCCAGCATTTT.

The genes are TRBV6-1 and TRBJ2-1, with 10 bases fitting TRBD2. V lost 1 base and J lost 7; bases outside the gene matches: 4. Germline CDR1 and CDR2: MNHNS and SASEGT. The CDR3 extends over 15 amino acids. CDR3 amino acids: CASSEVSSGGNEQFF. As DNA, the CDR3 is TGTGCCAGCAGTGAAGTGTCTAGCGGGGGTAATGAGCAGTTCTTC.

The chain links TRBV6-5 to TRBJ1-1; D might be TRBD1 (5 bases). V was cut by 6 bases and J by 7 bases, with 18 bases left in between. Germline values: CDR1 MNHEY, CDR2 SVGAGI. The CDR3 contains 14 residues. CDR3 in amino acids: CASRREIMGGEAFF. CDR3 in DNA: TGTGCCAGCAGACGCGAGATCATGGGGGGTGAAGCTTTCTTT.

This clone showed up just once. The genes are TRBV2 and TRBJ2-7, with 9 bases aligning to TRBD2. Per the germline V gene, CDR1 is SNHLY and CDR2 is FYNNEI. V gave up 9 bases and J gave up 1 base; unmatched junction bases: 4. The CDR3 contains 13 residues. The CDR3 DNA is TGTGCCAGTCTAGCGGGGATTTCCTACGAGCAGTACTTC. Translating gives CASLAGISYEQYF.

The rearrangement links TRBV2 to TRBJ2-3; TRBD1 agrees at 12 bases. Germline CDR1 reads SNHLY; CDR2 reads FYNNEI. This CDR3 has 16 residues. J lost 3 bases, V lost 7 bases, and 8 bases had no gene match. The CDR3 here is CASIGTGGWETDTQYF. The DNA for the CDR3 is TGTGCCAGCATAGGGACAGGGGGCTGGGAGACAGATACGCAGTATTTT.

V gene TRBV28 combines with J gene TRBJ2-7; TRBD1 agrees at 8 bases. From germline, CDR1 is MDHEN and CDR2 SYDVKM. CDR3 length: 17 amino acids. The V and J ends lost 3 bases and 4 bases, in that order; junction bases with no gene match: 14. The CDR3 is CASSFSPYGQGLYEQYF. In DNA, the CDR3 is TGTGCCAGCAGTTTCTCGCCGTATGGACAGGGCCTATACGAGCAGTACTTC. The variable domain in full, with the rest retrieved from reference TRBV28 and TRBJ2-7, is DVKVTQSSRYLVKRTGEKVFLECVQDMDHENMFWYRQDPGLGLRLIYFSYDVKMKEKGDIPEGYSVSREKKERFSLILESASTNQTSMYLCASSFSPYGQGLYEQYFGPGTRLTVT.

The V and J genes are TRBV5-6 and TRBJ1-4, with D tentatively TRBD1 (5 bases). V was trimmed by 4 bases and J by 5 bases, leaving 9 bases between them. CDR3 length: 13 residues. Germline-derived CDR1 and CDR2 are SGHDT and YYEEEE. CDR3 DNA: TGTGCCAGCAGCGGGGGGAGAAATGAAAAACTGTTTTTT. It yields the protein CASSGGRNEKLFF.

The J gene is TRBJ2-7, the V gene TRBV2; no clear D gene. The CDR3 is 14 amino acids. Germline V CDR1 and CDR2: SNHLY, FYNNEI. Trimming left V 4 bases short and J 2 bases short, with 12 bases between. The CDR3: CASSGFGDPYEQYF. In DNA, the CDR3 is TGTGCCAGCAGTGGGTTCGGAGATCCCTACGAGCAGTACTTC. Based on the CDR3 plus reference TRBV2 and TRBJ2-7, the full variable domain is EPEVTQTPSHQVTQMGQEVILRCVPISNHLYFYWYRQILGQKVEFLVSFYNNEISEKSEIFDDQFSVERPDGSNFTLKIRSTKLEDSAMYFCASSGFGDPYEQYFGPGTRLTVT.

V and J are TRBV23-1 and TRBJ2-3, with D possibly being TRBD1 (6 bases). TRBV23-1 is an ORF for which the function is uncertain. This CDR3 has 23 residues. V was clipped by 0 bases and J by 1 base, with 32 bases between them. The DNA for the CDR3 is TGCGCCAGCAGTCAATCGGAATCCAGGGGAGAGGAGCACGGGGTGCCTGGCACAGATACGCAGTATTTT. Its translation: CASSQSESRGEEHGVPGTDTQYF.

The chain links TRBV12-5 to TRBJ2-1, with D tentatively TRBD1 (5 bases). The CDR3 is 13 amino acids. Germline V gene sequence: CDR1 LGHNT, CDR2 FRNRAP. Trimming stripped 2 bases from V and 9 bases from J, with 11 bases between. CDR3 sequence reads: CASGLRGLGEQFF. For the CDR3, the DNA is TGTGCTAGTGGTTTGAGGGGATTGGGTGAGCAGTTCTTC.

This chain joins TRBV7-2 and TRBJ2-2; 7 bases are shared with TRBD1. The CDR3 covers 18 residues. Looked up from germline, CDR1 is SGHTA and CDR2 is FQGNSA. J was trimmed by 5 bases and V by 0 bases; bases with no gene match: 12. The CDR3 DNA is TGTGCCAGCAGCTTAGCGGCGTGGGGACAGTTTGAGACCGGGGAGCTGTTTTTT. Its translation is CASSLAAWGQFETGELFF.

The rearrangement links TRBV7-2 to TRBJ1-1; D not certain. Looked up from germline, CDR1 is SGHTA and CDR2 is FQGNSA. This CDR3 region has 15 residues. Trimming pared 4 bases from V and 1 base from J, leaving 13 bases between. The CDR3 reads CASSYGPTGNTEAFF. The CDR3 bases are TGTGCCAGCAGCTATGGCCCGACGGGGAACACTGAAGCTTTCTTT.

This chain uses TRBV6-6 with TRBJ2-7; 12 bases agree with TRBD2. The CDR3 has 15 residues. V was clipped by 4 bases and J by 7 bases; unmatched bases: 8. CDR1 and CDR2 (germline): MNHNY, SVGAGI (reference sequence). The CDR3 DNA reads TGTGCCAGCAGTTTCTCTAGCGGGGGGGAATCGGAGCAGTACTTC. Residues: CASSFSSGGESEQYF.

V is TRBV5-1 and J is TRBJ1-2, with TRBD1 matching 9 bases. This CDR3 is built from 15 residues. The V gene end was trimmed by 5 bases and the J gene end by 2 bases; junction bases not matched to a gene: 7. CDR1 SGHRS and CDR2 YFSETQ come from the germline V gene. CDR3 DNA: TGCGCCAGCAGATTACAACAGGGGGCCAACTATGGCTACACCTTC. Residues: CASRLQQGANYGYTF.

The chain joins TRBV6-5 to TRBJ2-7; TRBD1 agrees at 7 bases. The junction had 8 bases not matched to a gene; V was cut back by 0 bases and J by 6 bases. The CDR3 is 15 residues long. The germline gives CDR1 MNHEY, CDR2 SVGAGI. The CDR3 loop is CASSYSGRGSVEQYF. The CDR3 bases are TGTGCCAGCAGTTACTCGGGCAGGGGGTCAGTCGAGCAGTACTTC.

DNA of the CDR3: TGTGCCAGCACCACGACGACAGGGAGCGAGCAGTACTTC. This sequence encodes CASTTTTGSEQYF. This chain joins TRBV12-3 or TRBV12-4 and TRBJ2-7; 7 bases map to TRBD1. V gave up 7 bases and J gave up 6 bases; unmatched junction bases: 9. The CDR3 has 13 residues.

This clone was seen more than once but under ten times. CDR3 coding DNA: TGCGCCAGCAGCGTTGTGGGTAAGAGGACTGAAGCTTTCTTT. Protein sequence: CASSVVGKRTEAFF. The V and J genes are TRBV4-1 and TRBJ1-1; D remains ambiguous. CDR3 length: 14 residues. The germline V gene has CDR1 MGHRA and CDR2 YSYEKL. Between the trimmed V and J ends, which lost 5 bases and 5 bases, there was a span of 15 bases.

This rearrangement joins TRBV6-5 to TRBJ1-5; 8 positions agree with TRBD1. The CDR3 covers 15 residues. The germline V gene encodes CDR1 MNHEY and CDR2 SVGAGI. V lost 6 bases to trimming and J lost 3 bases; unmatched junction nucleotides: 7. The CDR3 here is CASSAGTGNNQPQHF. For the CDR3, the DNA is TGTGCCAGCAGCGCCGGGACAGGTAACAATCAGCCCCAGCATTTT.

CDR3 DNA sequence: TGCGCCAGCAGCTTGGCTAGTATGAATGAGCAGTTCTTC. Protein sequence: CASSLASMNEQFF. The V call is TRBV5-1, the J call TRBJ2-1; D is unclear. Germline CDR1 is SGHRS and CDR2 is YFSETQ. V lost 0 bases to trimming and J lost 7 bases, with 8 bases between them. There are 13 residues in the CDR3.

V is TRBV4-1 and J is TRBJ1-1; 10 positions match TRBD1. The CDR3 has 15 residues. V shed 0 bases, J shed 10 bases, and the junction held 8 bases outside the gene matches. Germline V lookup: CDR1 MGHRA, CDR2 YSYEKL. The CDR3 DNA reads TGCGCCAGCAGCCAAGATTGGGGACAGGGGAGGGGAGCTTTCTTT. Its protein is CASSQDWGQGRGAFF.

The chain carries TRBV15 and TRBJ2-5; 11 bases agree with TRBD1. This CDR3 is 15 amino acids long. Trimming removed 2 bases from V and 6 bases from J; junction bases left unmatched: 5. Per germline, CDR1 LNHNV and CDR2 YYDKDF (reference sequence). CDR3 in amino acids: CATSRLGQGGKTQYF. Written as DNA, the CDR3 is TGTGCCACCAGCAGATTGGGACAGGGGGGAAAGACCCAGTACTTC. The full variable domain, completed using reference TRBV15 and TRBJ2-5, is DAMVIQNPRYQVTQFGKPVTLSCSQTLNHNVMYWYQQKSSQAPKLLFHYYDKDFNNEADTPDNFQSRRPNTSFCFLDIRSPGLGDTAMYLCATSRLGQGGKTQYFGPGTRLLVL.

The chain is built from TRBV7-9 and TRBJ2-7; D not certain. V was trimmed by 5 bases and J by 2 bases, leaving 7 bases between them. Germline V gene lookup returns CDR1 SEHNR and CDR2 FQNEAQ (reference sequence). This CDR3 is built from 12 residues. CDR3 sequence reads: CASSPVPYEQYF. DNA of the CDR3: TGTGCCAGCAGCCCCGTCCCCTACGAGCAGTACTTC.

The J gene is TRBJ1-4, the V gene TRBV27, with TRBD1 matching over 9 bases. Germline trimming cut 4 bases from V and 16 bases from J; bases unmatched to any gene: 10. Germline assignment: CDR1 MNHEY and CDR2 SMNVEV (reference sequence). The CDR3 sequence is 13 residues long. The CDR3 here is CASSWGKGQGEFF. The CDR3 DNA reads TGTGCCAGCAGTTGGGGGAAGGGACAGGGCGAGTTTTTT.

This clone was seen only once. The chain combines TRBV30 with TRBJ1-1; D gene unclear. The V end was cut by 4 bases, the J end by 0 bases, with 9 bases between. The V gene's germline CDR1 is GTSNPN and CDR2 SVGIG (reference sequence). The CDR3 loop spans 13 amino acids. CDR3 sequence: CAWIVRVNTEAFF. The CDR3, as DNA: TGTGCCTGGATCGTACGAGTGAACACTGAAGCTTTCTTT.

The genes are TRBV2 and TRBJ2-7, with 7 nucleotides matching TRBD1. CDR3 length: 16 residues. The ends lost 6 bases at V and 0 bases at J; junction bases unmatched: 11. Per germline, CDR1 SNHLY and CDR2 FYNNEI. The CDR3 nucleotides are TGTGCCAGCAGGGCTAGGGACAGCTATTCCTCCTACGAGCAGTACTTC. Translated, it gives CASRARDSYSSYEQYF.

The CDR3 bases are TGTGCCAGCAGCCAAGGGCCTTACGAGCAGTACTTC. Translating gives CASSQGPYEQYF. The chain couples TRBV4-2 to TRBJ2-7; no clear D. This CDR3 is 12 amino acids long. Trimming cost V 1 base and J 4 bases, with 5 bases left between them. Germline V gene data show CDR1 as LGHNA and CDR2 as YNFKEQ.

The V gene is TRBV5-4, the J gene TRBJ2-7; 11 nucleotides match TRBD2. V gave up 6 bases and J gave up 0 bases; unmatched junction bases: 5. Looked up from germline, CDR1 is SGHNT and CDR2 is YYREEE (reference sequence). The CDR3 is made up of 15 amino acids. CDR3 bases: TGTGCCAGCACATCGGGACTAGCGGCCTCCTACGAGCAGTACTTC. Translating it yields CASTSGLAASYEQYF.